This T cell receptor (beta chain) was sequenced during a study of OX40 agonist ivuxolimab in advanced cancers. Study as a whole: Patients took ivuxolimab, an agonistic anti-OX40 (CD134) antibody. Study observations and caveats: Nonresponders, in some cases, also had low normalized T-cell clonal expansion.

A remark on this clone: Antigen specificity is unknown.

Produced via immunoSEQ multiplex PCR; TCRdb's table is partial and in-frame only. The sample carries roughly 70,000 clones, roughly 90% recorded once. CDR1 is SGDLS, CDR2 YYNGEE, per germline. The V gene lost 0 bases and the J gene lost 5 bases, with 12 bases spanning the gap. The CDR3 covers 16 residues. Sequenced here: CD4+ or CD8+ T cells sorted from blood, sampled in a trial of the OX40 agonist ivuxolimab. This TCR derives from an adult with an advanced solid tumor such as melanoma, head and neck, liver or kidney cancer. The chain uses TRBV9 and TRBJ1-6; D ambiguous. The CDR3 is CASSVGAGENNSPLHF. The CDR3 DNA reads as TGTGCCAGCAGCGTAGGAGCAGGAGAGAATAATTCACCCCTCCACTTT.